The 28 T cell receptor beta chains below all came from one sample that was sequenced in a study of response to subunit inactivated influenza vaccine. TCRdb itself ran the RT-PCR reads through MiXCR, one entry per CDR3 protein. The sample contains around 200,000 distinct CDR3 sequences, around a tenth of which appear only once. Sequenced here: non-naive T cells sorted from PBMCs, sampled on the day of vaccination. Receptors were obtained from a man in his fifties who received an inactivated influenza vaccine.

This clonotype has ten or more counts. The chain employs TRBV6-2 or TRBV6-3 and TRBJ2-4; D may be TRBD1 (6 bases). The germline V and J ends were trimmed by 6 bases and 8 bases, with 17 bases remaining between them. This CDR3 region has 14 residues. Germline lookup yields CDR1 MNHEY and CDR2 SVGEGT. The CDR3 DNA is TGTGCCAGCAGCCCCTCCCGACAGGCTTACATTCAGTACTTC. Translating it yields CASSPSRQAYIQYF.

J is TRBJ1-2 and V is TRBV27; tentatively, D is TRBD1 (6 bases). The length of the CDR3 is 14 residues. Germline assignment: CDR1 MNHEY and CDR2 SMNVEV (reference sequence). The ends were cut back, 4 bases at V and 4 bases at J, with 13 bases in the middle. DNA of the CDR3: TGTGCCAGCAGTTACAGGGCCCATGGCTATGGCTACACCTTC. Translation: CASSYRAHGYGYTF.

This CDR3 is CATGLRPTEPQHF. The CDR3 DNA follows: TGTGCCACCGGACTGCGGCCGACGGAGCCCCAGCATTTT. V gene TRBV19 combines with J gene TRBJ1-5; no definite D call. The germline V and J ends were trimmed by 10 bases and 8 bases, with 18 bases remaining between them. Per germline, CDR1 LNHDA and CDR2 SQIVND (reference sequence). The CDR3 covers 13 residues.

This clonotype came up a few times. The rearrangement links TRBV6-2 or TRBV6-3 to TRBJ2-7; D call uncertain. The germline V and J ends were trimmed by 1 base and 0 bases, with 13 bases remaining between them. This CDR3 has 16 amino acids. CDR1 and CDR2 (germline): MNHEY, SVGEGT. The CDR3 region is CASSYWRSTSSYEQYF. In nucleotides, the CDR3 is TGTGCCAGCAGTTACTGGAGATCAACCTCCTCCTACGAGCAGTACTTC.

The CDR3 DNA is TGTGCCATCTCCAAAAACCTCCCCCCAGACGGGTCCTACGAGCAGTACTTC. Its protein is CAISKNLPPDGSYEQYF. The chain has TRBV10-3 and TRBJ2-7; D not certain. The germline V and J ends were trimmed by 8 bases and 1 base, with 24 bases remaining between them. The CDR3 is 17 residues long. The germline V gene encodes CDR1 ENHRY and CDR2 SYGVKD.

V and J are TRBV7-9 and TRBJ2-1; 13 nucleotides match TRBD2. Germline loops: CDR1 SEHNR, CDR2 FQNEAQ (reference sequence). Germline trimming cut 6 bases from V and 4 bases from J; bases unmatched to any gene: 6. This CDR3 is built from 16 residues. The CDR3 DNA is TGTGCCAGCAGTACTAGCGGGGGGGCCGAATACAATGAGCAGTTCTTC. Residues: CASSTSGGAEYNEQFF.

The chain recombines TRBV12-3 or TRBV12-4 with TRBJ2-2; the D is unclear. V lost 3 bases and J 3 bases, leaving 2 bases between the germline ends. There are 12 residues in the CDR3. CDR3 protein: CASSFDTGELFF. The CDR3, as DNA: TGTGCCAGCAGTTTCGACACCGGGGAGCTGTTTTTT.

This chain joins TRBV30 and TRBJ2-2, with unresolved D. The germline V gene has CDR1 GTSNPN and CDR2 SVGIG (reference sequence). CDR3 length: 12 amino acids. V shed 0 bases and J shed 3 bases, with 2 bases lying between them. This chain's CDR3 is CAWSVYTGELFF. The CDR3 DNA sequence: TGTGCCTGGAGTGTCTACACCGGGGAGCTGTTTTTT.

This clonotype has only one observation. The chain has TRBV4-3 and TRBJ2-1; 9 positions match TRBD2. V lost 4 bases and J lost 4; bases outside the gene matches: 8. From germline, CDR1 is LGHNA and CDR2 YSLEER. The length of the CDR3 is 16 residues. The DNA for the CDR3 is TGCGCCAGCAGCCTCCATTTTAGCGGGGGATACAATGAGCAGTTCTTC. It encodes CASSLHFSGGYNEQFF.

V gene TRBV7-2 combines with J gene TRBJ2-7, with TRBD2 matching 9 bases. Germline V gene data show CDR1 as SGHTA and CDR2 as FQGNSA. V shed 1 base and J 3 bases; nucleotides not matched to a gene: 1. This CDR3 is 14 amino acids long. Here the CDR3 DNA reads TGTGCCAGCAGCTTAGGGCGGGGGGGCTACGAGCAGTACTTC. It specifies CASSLGRGGYEQYF. Filled out from reference TRBV7-2 and TRBJ2-7, the complete variable domain reads GAGVSQSPSNKVTEKGKDVELRCDPISGHTALYWYRQSLGQGLEFLIYFQGNSAPDKSGLPSDRFSAERTGGSVSTLTIQRTQQEDSAVYLCASSLGRGGYEQYFGPGTRLTVT.

This clonotype was seen a handful of times. The chain links TRBV20-1 to TRBJ2-3; D is possibly TRBD2 (5 bases). There are 14 residues in the CDR3. Per the germline V gene, CDR1 is DFQATT and CDR2 is SNEGSKA (reference sequence). Trimming stripped 3 bases from V and 2 bases from J, with 12 bases between. CDR3 in DNA: TGCAGTGCTAGGATCAGCGGCAACACAGATACGCAGTATTTT. It codes for CSARISGNTDTQYF.

V is TRBV3-1 and J is TRBJ2-2; the match to TRBD2 covers 11 bases. The V and J ends lost 4 bases and 5 bases, in that order; junction bases with no gene match: 3. Per the germline V gene, CDR1 is LGHDT and CDR2 is YNNKEL (reference sequence). CDR3 size: 15 residues. CDR3 DNA: TGTGCCAGCAGCCTTAGCGGGGGGGTGACCGGGGAGCTGTTTTTT. This encodes CASSLSGGVTGELFF.

This clonotype appeared a few times. CDR3 sequence reads: CASSLRQGGETQYF. As DNA, the CDR3 is TGTGCCAGCAGCTTACGACAGGGGGGAGAGACCCAGTACTTC. The V and J genes are TRBV5-6 and TRBJ2-5, with TRBD1 matching 9 bases. Trimming took 2 bases from V and 4 from J; bases not matched to a gene: 3. The CDR3 spans 14 residues. Germline V gene sequence: CDR1 SGHDT, CDR2 YYEEEE. Supplemented by reference TRBV5-6 and TRBJ2-5, the full variable domain reads DAGVTQSPTHLIKTRGQQVTLRCSPKSGHDTVSWYQQALGQGPQFIFQYYEEEERQRGNFPDRFSGHQFPNYSSELNVNALLLGDSALYLCASSLRQGGETQYFGPGTRLLVL.

This clonotype was observed a few times. For the CDR3, the DNA is TGCGCCAGCAGCTTCGCAGGGATGGGAGAGACCCAGTACTTC. Its translation: CASSFAGMGETQYF. The J gene is TRBJ2-5, the V gene TRBV5-1; the D gene is possibly TRBD1 (5 bases). This CDR3 contains 14 residues. Trimming pared 2 bases from V and 4 bases from J, leaving 12 bases between. Germline V gives CDR1 SGHRS, CDR2 YFSETQ.

This clonotype was counted many times. The chain links TRBV5-6 to TRBJ1-1, with 8 bases lining up with TRBD1. The CDR3 runs 15 residues. Germline CDR1 reads SGHDT; CDR2 reads YYEEEE. Trimming at V came to 1 base and at J to 2 bases, leaving 4 bases not matched to a gene. The CDR3 loop reads CASSLRTGSNTEAFF. CDR3 bases: TGTGCCAGCAGCTTGAGGACAGGGTCCAACACTGAAGCTTTCTTT.

This clonotype was seen a handful of times. The chain links TRBV7-8 to TRBJ2-4; 9 positions agree with TRBD2. Losses at the gene ends were 2 bases for V and 7 bases for J; bases not matched to a gene: 18. Germline V gives CDR1 SGHVS, CDR2 FQNEAQ. This CDR3 region has 19 residues. The chain's CDR3 is CASSLPHRSAGGIRNIQYF. The CDR3 nucleotides are TGTGCCAGCAGCTTACCGCACCGGTCGGCGGGAGGGATTAGGAACATTCAGTACTTC. Drawing the rest from reference TRBV7-8 and TRBJ2-4, the complete variable domain is GAGVSQSPRYKVAKRGQDVALRCDPISGHVSLFWYQQALGQGPEFLTYFQNEAQLDKSGLPSDRFFAERPEGSVSTLKIQRTQQEDSAVYLCASSLPHRSAGGIRNIQYFGAGTRLSVL.

The chain recombines TRBV6-2 or TRBV6-3 with TRBJ2-7, with a weak D call TRBD1 (6 bases). Germline V gene lookup returns CDR1 MNHEY and CDR2 SVGEGT. V shed 6 bases and J shed 3 bases, with 15 bases lying between them. CDR3 length: 14 amino acids. The CDR3 sequence: CASSDGQPNYEQYF. For the CDR3, the DNA is TGTGCCAGCAGCGACGGACAGCCCAACTACGAGCAGTACTTC.

This clonotype was recorded many times. The rearrangement joins TRBV28 to TRBJ2-7, with 11 positions matching TRBD1. CDR1 and CDR2 (germline): MDHEN, SYDVKM. V lost 5 bases and J lost 8; bases outside the gene matches: 8. The CDR3 contains 14 residues. Written as DNA, the CDR3 is TGTGCCAGCAGTACCGGACAGGGGGCTGGTAAGCAGTACTTC. Protein product: CASSTGQGAGKQYF.

This clonotype was detected ten times or more. J is TRBJ2-5 and V is TRBV6-1; TRBD2 agrees at 9 bases. The CDR3 runs to 13 residues. Trimming removed 5 bases from V and 4 bases from J; junction bases left unmatched: 2. Looked up from germline, CDR1 is MNHNS and CDR2 is SASEGT. The CDR3: CASSSGRRETQYF. CDR3 coding DNA: TGTGCCAGCAGTAGCGGGAGGAGAGAGACCCAGTACTTC.

This clonotype was detected only once. V gene TRBV3-1 combines with J gene TRBJ2-7; maybe TRBD2 (7 bases). V was pared by 5 bases and J by 8 bases, with 19 bases between. Germline V gene lookup returns CDR1 LGHDT and CDR2 YNNKEL (reference sequence). The CDR3 totals 14 residues. CDR3 sequence: CASSGGASVSKQYF. CDR3 nucleotide sequence: TGTGCCAGCAGCGGGGGGGCCAGTGTCTCGAAGCAGTACTTC.

This sequence joins TRBV3-1 and TRBJ1-1; D is ambiguous. V gave up 3 bases and J gave up 1 base, with 6 bases separating them. The CDR3 runs 13 residues. CDR1 LGHDT and CDR2 YNNKEL come from the germline V gene (reference sequence). CDR3: CASSHHRNTEAFF. In nucleotides, the CDR3 is TGTGCCAGCAGCCACCACAGGAACACTGAAGCTTTCTTT.

This clonotype was recorded at least ten times. The V gene is TRBV5-1, the J gene TRBJ2-7, with D uncertain. Trimming cost V 2 bases and J 4 bases, with 7 bases left between them. CDR3 length: 12 amino acids. In germline, CDR1 is SGHRS, CDR2 YFSETQ. The CDR3 bases are TGCGCCAGCAGCTTTACTGGGTACGAGCAGTACTTC. It specifies CASSFTGYEQYF.

This clonotype showed up many times. CDR3 residues: CASSLGITWDEQFF. The CDR3 DNA is TGTGCCAGCAGCTTAGGGATTACTTGGGATGAGCAGTTCTTC. The chain has TRBV11-2 and TRBJ2-1; D unresolved. The germline V and J ends were trimmed by 1 base and 8 bases, with 12 bases remaining between them. The length of the CDR3 is 14 residues. CDR1 SGHAT and CDR2 FQNNGV come from the germline V gene.

V usage is TRBV5-4 and J usage is TRBJ1-1; the D gene is possibly TRBD1 (5 bases). The CDR3 contains 14 residues. Trimming shortened V by 4 bases and J by 7 bases, and 17 bases separated the two germline ends. The germline CDR1 and CDR2 sequences are SGHNT and YYREEE (reference sequence). CDR3 residues: CASSAPGRANEAFF. The CDR3 nucleotides read TGTGCCAGCAGCGCCCCGGGACGGGCAAATGAAGCTTTCTTT.

In its sample, this clonotype was seen many times. The chain has TRBV5-1 and TRBJ1-1; D perhaps matches TRBD1 (5 bases). CDR1 is SGHRS, CDR2 YFSETQ, per germline. The V and J ends lost 6 bases and 0 bases respectively, with 9 bases between them. This CDR3 spans 13 amino acids. The CDR3 sequence: CASKGDVNTEAFF. The DNA of the CDR3 is TGCGCCAGCAAAGGGGACGTGAACACTGAAGCTTTCTTT. Full variable domain (remainder filled in from reference TRBV5-1 and TRBJ1-1): KAGVTQTPRYLIKTRGQQVTLSCSPISGHRSVSWYQQTPGQGLQFLFEYFSETQRNKGNFPGRFSGRQFSNSRSEMNVSTLELGDSALYLCASKGDVNTEAFFGQGTRLTVV.

This clonotype was detected many times. The chain recombines TRBV6-5 with TRBJ1-2; D gene unclear. Per germline, CDR1 MNHEY and CDR2 SVGAGI. V shed 8 bases and J shed 1 base, with 11 bases lying between them. The CDR3 is 13 residues long. The CDR3, as DNA: TGTGCCAGCGGGCAGATAAATAACTATGGCTACACCTTC. Its translation: CASGQINNYGYTF.

The chain links TRBV20-1 to TRBJ1-6; 8 nucleotides match TRBD1. The CDR3 spans 15 residues. From germline, CDR1 is DFQATT and CDR2 SNEGSKA (reference sequence). The ends lost 6 bases at V and 1 base at J; junction bases unmatched: 5. CDR3: CSAPDRGSYNSPLHF. CDR3 nucleotide sequence: TGCAGTGCGCCTGACAGGGGATCCTATAATTCACCCCTCCACTTT.

This clonotype was counted at least ten times. The chain uses TRBV20-1 and TRBJ2-3, with D unresolved. The CDR3 is made up of 11 amino acids. V lost 7 bases and J lost 2, with 7 bases in between. Germline assignment: CDR1 DFQATT and CDR2 SNEGSKA (reference sequence). CDR3 region: CSGRITDTQYF. DNA for the CDR3: TGCAGTGGACGGATCACAGATACGCAGTATTTT.